The 15 T cell receptor beta chains reported below all come from one sample, sequenced in a study of spatial heterogeneity in lung cancer. These receptors lack a known antigen. MiXCR was run by TCRdb on the 5' RACE reads, yielding one entry per CDR3 protein. The profile shows 16,000 or so distinct CDR3 sequences, over 6.5% of them singletons. General study results and limits: Expanded intratumoral alpha and beta TCR counts tracked tumor mutation counts.

Time point defined: sample taken at primary tumor resection. Specimen: lung tumor tissue, collected at surgery. The receptor set was obtained from a female donor with early-stage non-small cell lung cancer.

The rearrangement uses TRBV7-2 and TRBJ2-5, with D perhaps matching TRBD1 or TRBD2 (5 bases each). V was clipped by 5 bases and J by 2 bases, with 15 bases between them. The CDR3 extends over 15 amino acids. From germline, CDR1 is SGHTA and CDR2 FQGNSA. CDR3 sequence (DNA): TGTGCCAGCAGCCCATCCCGGGGCAGACAAGAGACCCAGTACTTC. This translates into CASSPSRGRQETQYF.

This chain uses TRBV9 with TRBJ1-2, with a weak D call TRBD1 (5 bases). This CDR3 comprises 15 residues. Trimming took off 4 bases at V and 8 bases at J, with 21 bases between the two ends. Germline CDR1 reads SGDLS; CDR2 reads YYNGEE. For the CDR3, the DNA is TGTGCCAGCAGCACCCAACGGGGGGGGGTTGGCGGCTACACCTTC. This codes for CASSTQRGGVGGYTF.

In this sample, this clonotype turned up a few times. The chain links TRBV2 to TRBJ2-1, with 8 positions matching TRBD2. The CDR3 totals 17 residues. The V segment lost 4 bases and the J segment 0 bases; nucleotides outside the gene matches: 8. CDR1 is SNHLY, CDR2 FYNNEI, per germline. In nucleotides, the CDR3 is TGTGCCAGCAGTGGTGGGCGGGGGGCCAGCTCCTACAATGAGCAGTTCTTC. Encoded protein: CASSGGRGASSYNEQFF.

The sample holds many counts of this clonotype. The rearrangement links TRBV7-9 to TRBJ2-3, with 9 bases lining up with TRBD2. Trimming cost V 5 bases and J 1 base; bases outside gene matches: 7. Germline V lookup: CDR1 SEHNR, CDR2 FQNEAQ (reference sequence). The CDR3 is 16 residues long. DNA for the CDR3: TGTGCCAGCAGCCCGGATAGCGGGGGACGCACAGATACGCAGTATTTT. It codes for CASSPDSGGRTDTQYF. The variable domain in full, with the rest retrieved from reference TRBV7-9 and TRBJ2-3, is DTGVSQNPRHKITKRGQNVTFRCDPISEHNRLYWYRQTLGQGPEFLTYFQNEAQLEKSRLLSDRFSAERPKGSFSTLEIQRTEQGDSAMYLCASSPDSGGRTDTQYFGPGTRLTVL.

This clonotype was recorded a few times. CDR3 loop: CASSFPEPYNEQFF. The CDR3, as DNA: TGTGCCAGCAGTTTCCCGGAACCCTACAATGAGCAGTTCTTC. This chain joins TRBV12-3 or TRBV12-4 and TRBJ2-1; D is undetermined. The germline V and J ends were trimmed by 3 bases and 2 bases, with 8 bases remaining between them. The CDR3 loop spans 14 amino acids.

This chain uses TRBV30 with TRBJ2-1; tentatively, D is TRBD2 (5 bases). CDR1 GTSNPN and CDR2 SVGIG come from the germline V gene (reference sequence). The CDR3 contains 10 residues. V dropped 0 bases and J dropped 14 bases, with 8 bases sitting between them. The CDR3 region is CAWSVTTKFF. CDR3 sequence (DNA): TGTGCCTGGAGTGTGACTACTAAGTTCTTC.

This clonotype was counted a few times. CDR3 sequence (DNA): TGTGCCAGCAGTTCGGACAGCCCCTACGAGCAGTACTTC. Its translation is CASSSDSPYEQYF. The V and J genes are TRBV28 and TRBJ2-7, with D tentatively TRBD1 (6 bases). CDR1 MDHEN and CDR2 SYDVKM come from the germline V gene. V lost 4 bases and J 2 bases, leaving 9 bases between the germline ends. This CDR3 has 13 residues. Full variable domain (remainder filled in from reference TRBV28 and TRBJ2-7): DVKVTQSSRYLVKRTGEKVFLECVQDMDHENMFWYRQDPGLGLRLIYFSYDVKMKEKGDIPEGYSVSREKKERFSLILESASTNQTSMYLCASSSDSPYEQYFGPGTRLTVT.

By proportion, this clonotype is medium-sized. The rearrangement uses TRBV4-3 and TRBJ2-7; D is unresolved. Germline V gene lookup returns CDR1 LGHNA and CDR2 YSLEER. V was shortened by 2 bases and J by 1 base, with 12 bases between the two germline ends. The CDR3 is made up of 15 amino acids. DNA for the CDR3: TGCGCCAGCAGCCAAAACCCGACATTATCCTACGAGCAGTACTTC. Encoded protein: CASSQNPTLSYEQYF.

This clonotype has only a few counts. The chain employs TRBV2 and TRBJ1-6, with a possible D match to TRBD1 (6 bases). The CDR3 length is 14 residues. Trimming left V 6 bases short and J 4 bases short, with 10 bases between. From germline, CDR1 is SNHLY and CDR2 FYNNEI. The DNA for the CDR3 is TGTGCCAGCAGCCAGGGGCTTTATAATTCACCCCTCCACTTT. This sequence encodes CASSQGLYNSPLHF.

This clonotype was observed at least ten times. J is TRBJ2-3 and V is TRBV3-1; TRBD1 aligns across 8 bases. CDR3 length equals 17 residues. Looked up from germline, CDR1 is LGHDT and CDR2 is YNNKEL (reference sequence). V gave up 4 bases and J gave up 1 base; unmatched junction bases: 10. CDR3 nucleotide sequence: TGTGCCAGCAGCCTCCGACAGGGGCCGAGTGGCACAGATACGCAGTATTTT. Its protein is CASSLRQGPSGTDTQYF.

This clonotype was seen many times. The chain is built from TRBV12-3 or TRBV12-4 and TRBJ2-5, with D perhaps matching TRBD1 (6 bases). The CDR3 is made up of 13 amino acids. V lost 3 bases to trimming and J lost 3 bases, with 8 bases between them. The CDR3 DNA is TGTGCCAGCAGTTTTTCAGGGGAAGAGACCCAGTACTTC. Residues: CASSFSGEETQYF.

This clonotype came up a few times. The rearrangement uses TRBV27 and TRBJ2-7, with 7 nucleotides matching TRBD1. The ends lost 5 bases at V and 4 bases at J; junction bases unmatched: 11. The CDR3 has 15 amino acids. Germline assignment: CDR1 MNHEY and CDR2 SMNVEV (reference sequence). The CDR3 here is CASSPRGTEGYEQYF. The CDR3, as DNA: TGTGCCAGCAGTCCAAGGGGGACAGAAGGTTACGAGCAGTACTTC.

This clonotype appeared many times. The chain uses TRBV11-1 and TRBJ1-1; weak D call: TRBD1 (5 bases). V lost 5 bases to trimming and J lost 1 base, with 5 bases between them. The CDR3 covers 12 residues. Germline V gene lookup returns CDR1 SGHAT and CDR2 FQDESV (reference sequence). The CDR3: CASSRGNTEAFF. DNA of the CDR3: TGTGCCAGCAGCAGGGGGAACACTGAAGCTTTCTTT.

In its sample, this clonotype was seen many times. The chain couples TRBV7-2 to TRBJ1-4, with 8 bases lining up with TRBD1. The CDR3 has 14 amino acids. Unmatched junction bases numbered 7, after V lost 5 bases and J lost 8 bases. Germline loops: CDR1 SGHTA, CDR2 FQGNSA. CDR3 region: CASSSTGGGEKLFF. As DNA, the CDR3 is TGTGCCAGCAGCAGTACAGGGGGAGGCGAAAAACTGTTTTTT.

The genes are TRBV28 and TRBJ1-5; 10 bases are a match to TRBD1. There are 17 residues in the CDR3. The trim removed 5 bases at V and 4 bases at J, leaving 11 bases unmatched. CDR1 is MDHEN, CDR2 SYDVKM, per germline. This chain's CDR3 is CASSRDRGRQANQPQHF. DNA of the CDR3: TGTGCCAGCAGTCGGGACAGGGGCCGCCAGGCGAATCAGCCCCAGCATTTT.